This TCR beta chain was identified in a study of T cell repertoires in cytomegalovirus infection. About the study: A matching HLA type, together with CMV infection, was signaled by public TCR beta signatures.

Findings of the study overall: Summed frequency of shared TCR beta families picked out CMV carriers who also had the relevant HLA. Within the response measured ex vivo, HLA-C-restricted CMV-specific TCR beta clonotypes were dominant.

TCRdb re-analysed the reads in MiXCR, keeping a single row per CDR3 protein. Among fewer than 550,000 distinct CDR3 sequences listed, approximately 31% were seen once. This clonotype was counted at least ten times. The antigen is unknown. Germline V gene sequence: CDR1 SEHNR, CDR2 FQNEAQ (reference sequence). The trim removed 5 bases at V and 0 bases at J, leaving 15 bases unmatched. The CDR3 consists of 20 residues. Sequenced sample: PBMCs. This receptor was taken from a human donor in good health (CMV status not recorded). Some clones in this sample may be carry-over from other donors' samples. The gene calls are TRBV7-9 and TRBJ1-3, with 11 bases identical to TRBD1. The CDR3 spells CASSPTSSDRGLNSGNTIYF. In DNA form, the CDR3 reads TGTGCCAGCAGCCCGACCTCTTCGGACAGGGGGCTAAACTCTGGAAACACCATATATTTT.